This T cell receptor (beta chain) was sequenced during a study of CD8+ T cells in alopecia areata. The overall study: Patients in the treated group were given tofacitinib by mouth, 5 to 10 mg twice a day. Tofacitinib therapy took 6 to 18 months; 6 months off drug came after.

This clone was picked up a small number of times. Its target is not known. Other DNA sequences in this specimen translate into the identical CDR3. In germline, CDR1 is SGDLS, CDR2 YYNGEE. The CDR3 totals 15 residues. V was cut by 0 bases and J by 0 bases, with 4 bases left in between. Study observations and caveats: Lesional scalp, especially alopecia totalis/universalis, showed higher clonality than normal scalp.

cDNA serving as the sequencing template came from extracted, reverse transcribed RNA. Produced via immunoSEQ multiplex PCR; TCRdb's table is partial and in-frame only. The profile shows a few hundred thousand clones, more than 60% of them singletons. Treatment described: oral pan-JAK inhibitor, 5-10 mg twice daily. The chain recombines TRBV9 with TRBJ2-6; D not resolved. This receptor was taken from a human donor with alopecia areata. Sequenced material: CD4+ T cells sorted from blood, taken at approximately week 44, from a patient treated with tofacitinib. The CDR3 loop is CASSVAVSGANVLTF. The CDR3 DNA reads TGTGCCAGCAGCGTAGCCGTCTCTGGGGCCAACGTCCTGACTTTC.